A selection of T cell receptor beta chains follows, all from one sample in a study of blood T cell repertoires in COVID-19. Sequencing used immunoSEQ multiplex PCR; TCRdb keeps in-frame clones, though not all of them. Of about 280,000 clones listed, about nine tenths are singletons. The sample taken for sequencing was peripheral blood. The receptors come from a woman aged 40 to 50 who had recovered from COVID-19. CDR3s include the opening cysteine and the closing phenylalanine or tryptophan. The D gene is left open where the match is weak. Some rows have no size entry. The others give once, few or many, or a class for an expanded clone.

J | D | size | V | DNA | CDR3
TRBJ1-1 | TRBD1 | - | TRBV6-5 | TGTGCCATTTCACGGACAGGGTCTTACACTGAAGCTTTCTTT | CAISRTGSYTEAFF
TRBJ1-1 | - | - | TRBV30 | TGTGCCTGGACAGGGGAGTCAACTGAAGCTTTCTTT | CAWTGESTEAFF
TRBJ2-3 | - | - | TRBV10-1 | TGCGCCAGCAGTGAGGGGCCCACAGATACGCAGTATTTT | CASSEGPTDTQYF
TRBJ2-7 | - | once | TRBV19 | TGTGCCAGTAGTATCATGGACTCCGGCGAGCAGTACTTC | CASSIMDSGEQYF
TRBJ2-7 | TRBD2 | - | TRBV7-9 | TGTGCCAGCAGCCTGGGACTAGCGGGAATCTACGAGCAGTACTTC | CASSLGLAGIYEQYF
TRBJ1-1 | - | - | TRBV5-1 | TGCGCCAGCAGCTTAATTCAGGGGCCTGAAGCTTTCTTT | CASSLIQGPEAFF
TRBJ1-5 | - | - | TRBV23-1 | TGCGCCAGCAGTCAAAGGCTCGGGGGGCAGCCCCAGCATTTT | CASSQRLGGQPQHF
TRBJ2-1 | TRBD2 | once | TRBV27 | TGTGCCAGCATCCAATCCCCCTCAGCGAGCGGGAGGCGTTTTTACAATGAGCAGTTCTTC | CASIQSPSASGRRFYNEQFF
TRBJ2-7 | - | - | TRBV18 | TGTGCCAGCTCACCCCCGGCAGGGTCCTACGAGCAGTACTTC | CASSPPAGSYEQYF
TRBJ1-2 | TRBD1 | - | TRBV5-5 | TGTGCCAGCAGCGGGACAGGGTCGGGGTTGTGGGGCTACACCTTC | CASSGTGSGLWGYTF
TRBJ2-7 | - | once | TRBV12-3/TRBV12-4 | TGTGCCAGCAGTTACGGGTGGTCCTACGAGCAGTACTTC | CASSYGWSYEQYF
TRBJ2-3 | TRBD1 | - | TRBV5-1 | TGCGCCAGCAGCCTACGGACAGGGGCAGATACGCAGTATTTT | CASSLRTGADTQYF
TRBJ1-2 | - | - | TRBV11-2 | TGTGCCAGCAGCCTGACGGGAGGTGGCTACACCTTC | CASSLTGGGYTF
TRBJ2-7 | - | - | TRBV4-1 | TGCGCCAGCAGCCAATTTCGGGGTGGGTACGAGCAGTACTTC | CASSQFRGGYEQYF
TRBJ2-5 | TRBD2 | few | TRBV6-1 | TGTGCCAGCAGTGAACTAGCGGGAGGGCCCCAAGAGACCCAGTACTTC | CASSELAGGPQETQYF
TRBJ2-2 | - | once | TRBV27 | TGTGCCAGCAGAATAGAAAACACCGGGGAGCTGTTTTTT | CASRIENTGELFF
TRBJ2-7 | - | - | TRBV6-2/TRBV6-3 | TGTGCCAGCAGCGGTGGGAGTCTTGAGTTCTACGAGCAGTACTTC | CASSGGSLEFYEQYF
TRBJ1-4 | - | - | TRBV6-5 | TGTGCCAGCAGACAGGGTAACGAAAAACTGTTTTTT | CASRQGNEKLFF
TRBJ1-2 | - | - | TRBV19 | TGTGCCAGTAGACCTAGACTGACTGCGAATGGCTACACCTTC | CASRPRLTANGYTF
TRBJ1-5 | - | - | TRBV4-1 | TGCGCCAGCAGCCATGCGGGGGGGTTTAGCAATCAGCCCCAGCATTTT | CASSHAGGFSNQPQHF
TRBJ2-1 | - | - | TRBV7-9 | TGTGCCAGCAGCTTAGAGACTAGTGTAGGTGAGCAGTTCTTC | CASSLETSVGEQFF
TRBJ2-3 | TRBD1 | - | TRBV24-1 | TGTGCCACCAGTGATTTGCCAGGGGGCGGCACAGATACGCAGTATTTT | CATSDLPGGGTDTQYF
TRBJ1-5 | - | - | TRBV27 | TGTGCCAGCAGTCCCGCGGCGGGGGATCGTCCTATGGCCCAGCATTTT | CASSPAAGDRPMAQHF
TRBJ1-3 | TRBD1 | - | TRBV5-6 | TGTGCCAGCAGCGACAGGGTAGAAAACACCATATATTTT | CASSDRVENTIYF
TRBJ2-2 | TRBD2 | - | TRBV7-9 | TGTGCCAGCAGGCAGGCCTGGACTAGCGGGGTGAACACCGGGGAGCTGTTTTTT | CASRQAWTSGVNTGELFF
TRBJ2-1 | TRBD2 | - | TRBV5-1 | TGCGCCAGCACCGGGACTAGCGGGACCCTCTCCTACAATGAGCAGTTCTTC | CASTGTSGTLSYNEQFF
TRBJ2-7 | TRBD1 | - | TRBV19 | TGTGCCAGTAGTTCTAGGGACAGCTACGAGCAGTACTTC | CASSSRDSYEQYF
TRBJ2-7 | - | - | TRBV3-1/TRBV3-2 | TGTGCCAGCAGCCGAAGTGTGACTAGACCTCACGAGCAGTACTTC | CASSRSVTRPHEQYF
TRBJ2-6 | TRBD1 | - | TRBV9 | TGTGCCAGCAGCGCGGGGAGGACAGGGGCGCCCTCTGGGGCCAACGTCCTGACTTTC | CASSAGRTGAPSGANVLTF
TRBJ2-1 | TRBD2 | - | TRBV4-2 | TGTGCCAGCAGCCTTACTAGCGGGGCCTACAATGAGCAGTTCTTC | CASSLTSGAYNEQFF
TRBJ1-1 | TRBD1 | - | TRBV5-8 | TGTGCCAGCAGCCTATTAACAGGGGGCGGGTTCGCTGAAGCTTTCTTT | CASSLLTGGGFAEAFF
TRBJ2-1 | TRBD2 | - | TRBV10-1 | TGCGCCAGCAGTGAGTCGCCTAGCGGGAGCGATGAGCAGTTCTTC | CASSESPSGSDEQFF
TRBJ2-7 | - | - | TRBV5-4 | TGTGCCAGCAGCGGACAAGACTCTAAATACGAGCAGTACTTC | CASSGQDSKYEQYF
TRBJ2-5 | TRBD2 | - | TRBV18 | TGTGCCAGCTCCCCCTGGACTAGCGGGCAAGAGACCCAGTACTTC | CASSPWTSGQETQYF
TRBJ2-7 | TRBD2 | - | TRBV2 | TGTGCCAGCAGACGCCGACTAGCGGAGTACTACGAGCAGTACTTC | CASRRRLAEYYEQYF
TRBJ2-1 | TRBD2 | - | TRBV30 | TGTGCCTGGAGCCCGGGACTAGGCTCCTACAATGAGCAGTTCTTC | CAWSPGLGSYNEQFF
TRBJ2-5 | - | - | TRBV13 | TGTGCCAGCAGCCAAGGACAGAAATTCCAAGAGACCCAGTACTTC | CASSQGQKFQETQYF
TRBJ2-2 | - | - | TRBV19 | TGTGCCAGTAGTATGGTACGGGACACCGGGGAGCTGTTTTTT | CASSMVRDTGELFF
TRBJ2-7 | TRBD2 | - | TRBV6-6 | TGTGCCAGCAGTTCTAGCGGGAGGTCCTACGAGCAGTACTTC | CASSSSGRSYEQYF
TRBJ2-3 | TRBD2 | - | TRBV10-3 | TGTGCCATCAAAGGACTAGCGGGAGGTCCTAGCACAGATACGCAGTATTTT | CAIKGLAGGPSTDTQYF
TRBJ2-3 | TRBD1 | - | TRBV28 | TGTGCCAGCAGCTGGGGACAGGCGACCTTAGATACGCAGTATTTT | CASSWGQATLDTQYF
TRBJ2-5 | - | - | TRBV5-6 | TGTGCCAGCAGCCGGCGACCAGGGCCACAAGAGACCCAGTACTTC | CASSRRPGPQETQYF